This section outlines one T cell receptor beta chain sequence together with its context. The antigen remains unidentified. TCRdb redid the calling of the reads with MiXCR, one entry per CDR3 protein. The table lists around 450,000 distinct CDR3 sequences, approximately 31% of them singletons. The data were taken from a study of T cell repertoires in cytomegalovirus infection. Whole-study context: Signatures in public TCR beta sequences pointed to both CMV infection and matching HLA type. Study observations and caveats: In two of eight donors, the top clonotype was HLA-C-restricted CMV-specific. The study identified carriers of CMV plus the relevant HLA from cumulative public TCR beta family frequency.

V lost 4 bases to trimming and J lost 3 bases, with 17 bases between them. Per the germline V gene, CDR1 is SGHKS and CDR2 is YYEKEE (reference sequence). The CDR3 spans 16 residues. V and J are TRBV5-5 and TRBJ2-1, with a weak D call TRBD2 (6 bases). The sequencing sample was made of PBMCs. This clonotype was sampled from a human donor in good health (CMV status not recorded). Some clones in this sample may be carry-over from other donors' samples. For the CDR3, the DNA is TGTGCCAGCAGCACCCCGGACTATCGGGACTACAATGAGCAGTTCTTC. This translates into CASSTPDYRDYNEQFF.